This T cell receptor beta chain was captured by sequencing in a study of OX40 agonist ivuxolimab in advanced cancers. Trimming stripped 0 bases from V and 1 base from J, with 8 bases between. The CDR3 loop spans 14 amino acids. CDR1 and CDR2 from the germline V gene are SGHRS and YFSETQ. Assay used: immunoSEQ multiplex PCR; TCRdb lists only in-frame clones, some missing. The sample contains tens of thousands of clones, over 75% of which appear only once. A history of autoimmune disease or systemic immunosuppression excluded patients. This sequence was found in an adult with an advanced solid tumor such as melanoma, head and neck, liver or kidney cancer. The chain carries TRBV5-1 and TRBJ2-7; D gene unclear. Sequencing used CD4+ or CD8+ T cells sorted from blood, obtained in a trial of the OX40 agonist ivuxolimab. DNA for the CDR3: TGCGCCAGCAGCTTGGTTGCTGAATCCTACGAGCAGTACTTC. This translates into CASSLVAESYEQYF.